The 28 T cell receptor beta chains listed next were all sequenced from one sample in a study of CD8 T cells in ankylosing spondylitis. Study-level points and caveats: Seven to nine highly homologous variants formed a TCR beta motif that appeared characteristic of ankylosing spondylitis blood.

No antigen is known for these receptors. Using its own MiXCR run on the 5' RACE reads, TCRdb lists one record per CDR3 protein. The sample carries about 800,000 distinct CDR3 sequences, about 12% recorded once. The sequencing input was blood, either unsorted or a sorted T cell fraction (not recorded which). The receptors originated from a male donor with ankylosing spondylitis.

This chain joins TRBV7-2 and TRBJ2-3; D is perhaps TRBD2 (5 bases). V gave up 1 base and J gave up 1 base, with 12 bases separating them. Per germline, CDR1 SGHTA and CDR2 FQGNSA. This CDR3 has 16 amino acids. The CDR3 coding sequence is TGTGCCAGCAGCTTAGGCGGGCAGTGGGGCACAGATACGCAGTATTTT. It yields the protein CASSLGGQWGTDTQYF.

This clonotype was picked up a small number of times. J is TRBJ2-4 and V is TRBV7-2; 7 bases agree with TRBD1. V was clipped by 2 bases and J by 6 bases; unmatched bases: 7. Germline V gives CDR1 SGHTA, CDR2 FQGNSA. This CDR3 comprises 15 residues. The CDR3 region has the DNA TGTGCCAGCAGCTTAAGAGGGGGCGTGGGAAACATTCAGTACTTC. It is translated as CASSLRGGVGNIQYF.

This clonotype came up a few times. The chain joins TRBV7-2 to TRBJ2-7; D unclear. Germline lookup yields CDR1 SGHTA and CDR2 FQGNSA. V was clipped by 0 bases and J by 5 bases, with 11 bases between them. This CDR3 comprises 14 residues. CDR3 nucleotide sequence: TGTGCCAGCAGCTTAGCGTCGCGTCCCCACGAGCAGTACTTC. Translating it yields CASSLASRPHEQYF.

This clonotype was seen a few times. The chain links TRBV29-1 to TRBJ2-1, with TRBD2 matching over 9 bases. Germline V gene lookup returns CDR1 SQVTM and CDR2 ANQGSEA. The junction had 12 bases not matched to a gene; V was cut back by 6 bases and J by 6 bases. The CDR3 runs 15 residues. The CDR3 is CSVDNSGRGSNEQFF. The CDR3 nucleotides read TGCAGCGTAGACAATAGCGGGAGAGGTTCCAATGAGCAGTTCTTC.

This clonotype occurred a few times. The chain carries TRBV28 and TRBJ1-5; D is possibly TRBD1 (6 bases). The V end was cut by 5 bases, the J end by 5 bases, with 13 bases between. The CDR3 runs 14 residues. Per the germline V gene, CDR1 is MDHEN and CDR2 is SYDVKM. Here the CDR3 reads CASSNGQWDQPQHF. The CDR3 DNA is TGTGCCAGCAGTAATGGACAGTGGGATCAGCCCCAGCATTTT.

In this sample, this clonotype turned up many times. The chain combines TRBV29-1 with TRBJ2-1, with 9 bases fitting TRBD1. CDR1 is SQVTM and CDR2 is ANQGSEA in the germline V gene. This CDR3 spans 11 amino acids. Losses at the gene ends were 8 bases for V and 9 bases for J; bases not matched to a gene: 5. CDR3 DNA: TGCAGCCTAACAGGGGGCGGTGAGCAGTTCTTC. This codes for CSLTGGGEQFF.

This clonotype was seen more than once but under ten times. V is TRBV7-2 and J is TRBJ2-7; D remains unclear. The CDR3 has 16 amino acids. Trimming removed 2 bases at V and 1 base at J, with 15 bases between. Germline CDR1 and CDR2: SGHTA and FQGNSA. The CDR3 bases are TGTGCCAGCAGCTTATATGGGCTGGAACTTTCCTACGAGCAGTACTTC. Protein sequence: CASSLYGLELSYEQYF. The full variable domain, completed using reference TRBV7-2 and TRBJ2-7, is GAGVSQSPSNKVTEKGKDVELRCDPISGHTALYWYRQSLGQGLEFLIYFQGNSAPDKSGLPSDRFSAERTGGSVSTLTIQRTQQEDSAVYLCASSLYGLELSYEQYFGPGTRLTVT.

This clonotype was detected a few times. The chain uses TRBV5-6 and TRBJ2-5; the match to TRBD2 covers 9 bases. Germline-derived CDR1 and CDR2 are SGHDT and YYEEEE. The CDR3 loop spans 15 amino acids. Trimming at V came to 4 bases and at J to 2 bases, leaving 6 bases not matched to a gene. CDR3: CASSSGLARQETQYF. The CDR3 region has the DNA TGTGCCAGCAGCAGTGGACTAGCGAGGCAAGAGACCCAGTACTTC.

This clonotype has ten or more counts. The V call is TRBV7-2, the J call TRBJ1-2; no firm D call. Germline CDR1 and CDR2: SGHTA and FQGNSA. The CDR3 is made up of 17 amino acids. V was shortened by 1 base and J by 8 bases, with 23 bases between the two germline ends. The CDR3 bases are TGTGCCAGCAGCTTAGTCTCCCCGATGCTCCTAGGAATCGGCTACACCTTC. This translates into CASSLVSPMLLGIGYTF.

This clonotype was counted between two and nine times. The chain links TRBV4-2 to TRBJ2-5; TRBD2 matches at 9 bases. V lost 4 bases, J lost 3 bases, and 6 bases stayed unmatched. Germline V gene sequence: CDR1 LGHNA, CDR2 YNFKEQ. This CDR3 comprises 15 residues. The CDR3: CASSRGLANEETQYF. CDR3 bases: TGTGCCAGCAGCCGCGGACTAGCGAACGAAGAGACCCAGTACTTC.

The rearrangement links TRBV20-1 to TRBJ2-1; TRBD2 matches at 12 bases. The trim removed 7 bases at V and 10 bases at J, leaving 11 bases unmatched. The CDR3 is 14 amino acids. The germline V gene has CDR1 DFQATT and CDR2 SNEGSKA (reference sequence). CDR3 sequence reads: CSVPGTSGRGEQFF. The CDR3 nucleotides read TGCAGTGTCCCCGGGACTAGCGGGCGGGGGGAGCAGTTCTTC.

This clonotype was recorded a few times. The chain uses TRBV5-1 and TRBJ2-5; 9 nucleotides match TRBD1. The V gene's germline CDR1 is SGHRS and CDR2 YFSETQ. V shed 4 bases, J shed 0 bases, and the junction held 7 bases outside the gene matches. The CDR3 extends over 16 amino acids. The CDR3 region is CASSGTTGGYQETQYF. The CDR3 DNA follows: TGCGCCAGCAGCGGAACGACAGGGGGGTACCAAGAGACCCAGTACTTC.

The chain uses TRBV7-3 and TRBJ2-5; D is unclear. CDR1 SGHTA and CDR2 FQGTGA come from the germline V gene. The V gene lost 5 bases and the J gene lost 7 bases, with 11 bases spanning the gap. There are 12 residues in the CDR3. The CDR3: CASSGPLGTQYF. The CDR3 coding sequence is TGTGCCAGCAGCGGACCCCTAGGGACCCAGTACTTC.

The V gene is TRBV2, the J gene TRBJ2-1; 9 bases match TRBD2. CDR1 and CDR2 (germline): SNHLY, FYNNEI. CDR3 length equals 14 residues. V gave up 4 bases and J gave up 6 bases; unmatched junction bases: 4. CDR3 bases: TGTGCCAGCAGTGCCGGGACTAGCCTCAATGAGCAGTTCTTC. Its protein is CASSAGTSLNEQFF.

V is TRBV20-1 and J is TRBJ2-7; 7 positions agree with TRBD2. Germline CDR1 reads DFQATT; CDR2 reads SNEGSKA (reference sequence). The CDR3 runs to 15 residues. Trimming took 0 bases from V and 3 from J; bases not matched to a gene: 8. CDR3 in DNA: TGCAGTGCTAGAGATCCAGCGGGGCGGATCTACGAGCAGTACTTC. Translated: CSARDPAGRIYEQYF.

This chain links TRBV20-1 with TRBJ1-3, with unresolved D. V gave up 1 base and J gave up 10 bases, with 8 bases separating them. In germline, CDR1 is DFQATT, CDR2 SNEGSKA (reference sequence). The CDR3 covers 11 residues. CDR3 nucleotides: TGCAGTGCTAGAGTGGGAGGGACCATATATTTT. Its translation is CSARVGGTIYF.

This clonotype was counted many times. The chain recombines TRBV6-1 with TRBJ1-2; the match to TRBD1 covers 9 bases. V lost 7 bases to trimming and J lost 5 bases; unmatched junction nucleotides: 5. The germline gives CDR1 MNHNS, CDR2 SASEGT. The CDR3 runs 13 residues. In DNA form, the CDR3 reads TGTGCCAGCAACCCTGGGACAGGGTATGGCTACACCTTC. This codes for CASNPGTGYGYTF.

This clonotype was detected a few times. The chain couples TRBV4-3 to TRBJ2-7, with TRBD1 identical over 7 bases. The CDR3 covers 15 residues. The germline V gene encodes CDR1 LGHNA and CDR2 YSLEER. Trimming took 2 bases from V and 2 from J; bases not matched to a gene: 6. CDR3 sequence reads: CASSQMTGLPYEQYF. CDR3 coding DNA: TGCGCCAGCAGCCAAATGACAGGGTTACCCTACGAGCAGTACTTC.

The chain combines TRBV6-1 with TRBJ2-5; D is ambiguous. V was shortened by 2 bases and J by 5 bases, with 12 bases between the two germline ends. CDR3 size: 14 residues. Germline V gene lookup returns CDR1 MNHNS and CDR2 SASEGT. DNA of the CDR3: TGTGCCAGCAGTGAACTATGGAGTTTGGAGACCCAGTACTTC. Its protein product is CASSELWSLETQYF.

This clonotype was found a few times. The genes are TRBV4-3 and TRBJ2-5; D is perhaps TRBD1 or TRBD2 (5 bases each). Germline-derived CDR1 and CDR2 are LGHNA and YSLEER. CDR3 size: 14 residues. V lost 2 bases, J lost 5 bases, and 12 bases lay in between. The CDR3 bases are TGCGCCAGCAGCCAACAGGGAACGGGGGAGACCCAGTACTTC. Protein product: CASSQQGTGETQYF.

This clonotype was detected a few times. V gene TRBV20-1 combines with J gene TRBJ2-7, with D unresolved. V was shortened by 6 bases and J by 2 bases, with 11 bases between the two germline ends. Per the germline V gene, CDR1 is DFQATT and CDR2 is SNEGSKA (reference sequence). The CDR3 covers 12 residues. CDR3 sequence (DNA): TGCAGTGCGGTGGGATCAGCCTACGAGCAGTACTTC. It specifies CSAVGSAYEQYF.

This chain uses TRBV15 with TRBJ2-2; tentatively, D is TRBD1 (6 bases). Germline V gives CDR1 LNHNV, CDR2 YYDKDF (reference sequence). Trimming took 0 bases from V and 6 from J, leaving 17 bases between them. The CDR3 is 17 amino acids. CDR3 region: CATSREAGADLAGELFF. The CDR3 DNA reads as TGTGCCACCAGCAGAGAGGCAGGGGCCGACCTGGCCGGGGAGCTGTTTTTT.

This clonotype was recorded a few times. The rearrangement uses TRBV29-1 and TRBJ2-1, with 8 bases identical to TRBD2. Germline V gives CDR1 SQVTM, CDR2 ANQGSEA. This CDR3 is built from 13 residues. V shed 6 bases and J 9 bases; nucleotides not matched to a gene: 10. The CDR3 region is CSVVSGNIVEQFF. Here the CDR3 DNA reads TGCAGCGTGGTTAGCGGGAATATAGTTGAGCAGTTCTTC.

The rearrangement links TRBV10-2 to TRBJ2-3, with TRBD2 as a possible D gene (5 bases). Germline CDR1 and CDR2: WSHSY and SAAADI. V lost 6 bases and J lost 6, with 16 bases in between. This CDR3 comprises 14 residues. Here the CDR3 reads CASRLVEGWDTQYF. CDR3 nucleotides: TGCGCCAGCAGGCTGGTTGAGGGTTGGGATACGCAGTATTTT.

This clonotype showed up just a few times. The chain is built from TRBV29-1 and TRBJ1-5; tentative D call: TRBD1 (6 bases). The CDR3 covers 12 residues. Germline CDR1 reads SQVTM; CDR2 reads ANQGSEA. V lost 5 bases to trimming and J lost 5 bases, with 10 bases between them. DNA for the CDR3: TGCAGCGTTTGGGACACCTATCAGCCCCAGCATTTT. Translation gives CSVWDTYQPQHF.

This clonotype has just a few counts. The genes are TRBV20-1 and TRBJ2-6; D may match TRBD1 or TRBD2 (5 bases each). Trimming pared 0 bases from V and 4 bases from J, leaving 10 bases between. Looked up from germline, CDR1 is DFQATT and CDR2 is SNEGSKA (reference sequence). The CDR3 runs to 15 residues. Written as DNA, the CDR3 is TGCAGTGCTAGAGAATTGAGGGGAGGGGCCAACGTCCTGACTTTC. This sequence encodes CSARELRGGANVLTF.

In DNA form, the CDR3 reads TGTGCCAGCGGGATATGGGGTTTCGGTAATGAGCAGTTCTTC. Its translation: CASGIWGFGNEQFF. The J gene is TRBJ2-1, the V gene TRBV7-3; no reliable D call. Trimming pared 8 bases from V and 7 bases from J, leaving 18 bases between. Germline CDR1 reads SGHTA; CDR2 reads FQGTGA. The CDR3 runs to 14 residues.

The chain joins TRBV30 to TRBJ1-2; D uncertain. V was cut by 1 base and J by 5 bases, with 8 bases left in between. The CDR3 extends over 12 amino acids. CDR1 and CDR2 (germline): GTSNPN, SVGIG (reference sequence). CDR3 coding DNA: TGTGCCTGGAGTGGGTCTCCATATGGCTACACCTTC. It yields the protein CAWSGSPYGYTF.